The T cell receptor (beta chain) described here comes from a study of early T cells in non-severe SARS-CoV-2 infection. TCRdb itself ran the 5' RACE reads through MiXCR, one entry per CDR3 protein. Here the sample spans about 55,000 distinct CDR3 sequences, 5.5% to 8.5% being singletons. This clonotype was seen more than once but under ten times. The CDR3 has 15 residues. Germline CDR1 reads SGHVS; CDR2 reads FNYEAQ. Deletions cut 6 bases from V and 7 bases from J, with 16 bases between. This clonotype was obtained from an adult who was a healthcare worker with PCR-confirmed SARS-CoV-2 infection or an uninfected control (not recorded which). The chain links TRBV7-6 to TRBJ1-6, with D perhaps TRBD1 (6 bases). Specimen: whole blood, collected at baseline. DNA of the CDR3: TGTGCCAGCAGTTCCCCAGTGGGGACAAATTCACCCCTCCACTTT. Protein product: CASSSPVGTNSPLHF.